This record concerns one T cell receptor (beta chain) sequence. This sample was included in a study of T cell changes during pregnancy in multiple sclerosis. Data came from immunoSEQ multiplex PCR; TCRdb stores just in-frame clones and leaves some out. The top ten hold under 2.5% of the sample, which has 50,000 to 65,000 clones, 90% seen once. Germline V CDR1 and CDR2: SQVTM, ANQGSEA. V was clipped by 7 bases and J by 3 bases; unmatched bases: 8. The CDR3 runs to 15 residues. This TCR was recovered from a female donor in good health, enrolled as a control in a pregnancy study. The chain uses TRBV29-1 and TRBJ2-7; 14 bases align to TRBD2. The sequencing used peripheral blood, collected in the first trimester of pregnancy. CDR3 region: CSAAAGLAGDYEQYF. For the CDR3, the DNA is TGCAGCGCCGCGGCGGGACTAGCGGGAGACTACGAGCAGTACTTC.